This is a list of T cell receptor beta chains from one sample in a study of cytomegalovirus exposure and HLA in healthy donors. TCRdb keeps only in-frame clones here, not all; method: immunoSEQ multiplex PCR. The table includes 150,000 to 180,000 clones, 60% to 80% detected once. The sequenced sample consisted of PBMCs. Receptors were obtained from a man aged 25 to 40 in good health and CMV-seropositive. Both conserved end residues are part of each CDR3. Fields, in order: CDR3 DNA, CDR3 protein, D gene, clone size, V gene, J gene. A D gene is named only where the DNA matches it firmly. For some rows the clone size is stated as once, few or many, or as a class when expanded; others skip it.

DNA: TGTGCCAGCGGATTTTTCAGTTCAGGGTACCAAGAGACCCAGTACTTC
CDR3: CASGFFSSGYQETQYF
D: -
size: -
V: TRBV27
J: TRBJ2-5

DNA: TGTGCCACGAGCTCCGAACAGGGGCGTAATGAAAAACTGTTTTTT
CDR3: CATSSEQGRNEKLFF
D: TRBD1
size: -
V: TRBV15
J: TRBJ1-4

DNA: TGTGCCAGCAGCCGGACGACAGGGGCTCTTAGTGACTACACCTTC
CDR3: CASSRTTGALSDYTF
D: TRBD1
size: -
V: TRBV27
J: TRBJ1-2

DNA: TGTGCCAGCTCTCGCTCGGGGGGGACCGAGCAGTACTTC
CDR3: CASSRSGGTEQYF
D: TRBD2
size: -
V: TRBV18
J: TRBJ2-7

DNA: TGTGCCAGCAGCTTCCAGGAGGGAGAGACCCAGTACTTC
CDR3: CASSFQEGETQYF
D: -
size: -
V: TRBV7-9
J: TRBJ2-5

DNA: TGTGCCAGCAGCTCCGGGACAGACACTGAAGCTTTCTTT
CDR3: CASSSGTDTEAFF
D: TRBD1
size: -
V: TRBV7-3
J: TRBJ1-1

DNA: TGTGCCAGCTCCGCGGGGGCGCGGGGCTACACCTTC
CDR3: CASSAGARGYTF
D: -
size: -
V: TRBV10-3
J: TRBJ1-2

DNA: TGTGCCAGCAGCTTAGTTTCTTTAGAGGGCACGAACACTGAAGCTTTCTTT
CDR3: CASSLVSLEGTNTEAFF
D: -
size: -
V: TRBV7-2
J: TRBJ1-1

DNA: TGTGCCAGCTCGCCGGGACAGAACAACCCCTCTGGAAACACCATATATTTT
CDR3: CASSPGQNNPSGNTIYF
D: TRBD1
size: -
V: TRBV18
J: TRBJ1-3

DNA: TGTGCCAGCCGAGCGGGTTTCGACAATGAGCAGTTCTTC
CDR3: CASRAGFDNEQFF
D: -
size: few
V: TRBV28
J: TRBJ2-1

DNA: TGTGCCAGCAGCTTGGCACAGGGTATTGAGACCCAGTACTTC
CDR3: CASSLAQGIETQYF
D: -
size: -
V: TRBV5-4
J: TRBJ2-5

DNA: TGTGCCAGCAGTTTTTATACGGGACAGAGCTCCTACGAGCAGTACTTC
CDR3: CASSFYTGQSSYEQYF
D: TRBD1
size: -
V: TRBV28
J: TRBJ2-7

DNA: TGTGCCAGCAGCGTCGGGACTCCGGGCACAGATACGCAGTATTTT
CDR3: CASSVGTPGTDTQYF
D: -
size: -
V: TRBV9
J: TRBJ2-3

DNA: TGTGCCAGGACGGTGGACAGGCCCATGAACACTGAAGCTTTCTTT
CDR3: CARTVDRPMNTEAFF
D: TRBD1
size: -
V: TRBV2
J: TRBJ1-1

DNA: TGTGCCAGCAGTGAAGACGGGAGGGTAGCGGGATTGTCGCAGTACTTC
CDR3: CASSEDGRVAGLSQYF
D: TRBD2
size: -
V: TRBV6-1
J: TRBJ2-7

DNA: TGTGCCAGCAGCTTATATCCCATAACTAGCGGGAGTAGCACCGGGGAGCTGTTTTTT
CDR3: CASSLYPITSGSSTGELFF
D: TRBD2
size: -
V: TRBV7-3
J: TRBJ2-2

DNA: TGTGCCAGCTCACCGCGGGCCGATCACAATGAAAAACTGTTTTTT
CDR3: CASSPRADHNEKLFF
D: -
size: -
V: TRBV18
J: TRBJ1-4

DNA: TGTGCCAGCAGCATAGGGTTGGGGGGGGCCTACAATGAGCAGTTCTTC
CDR3: CASSIGLGGAYNEQFF
D: TRBD2
size: -
V: TRBV13
J: TRBJ2-1

DNA: TGTGCCAGCAGTTCAGGGATTAGCGAAAAACTGTTTTTT
CDR3: CASSSGISEKLFF
D: -
size: -
V: TRBV28
J: TRBJ1-4

DNA: TGTGCCAGCAAGAGGGAGGGGACAGATACGCAGTATTTT
CDR3: CASKREGTDTQYF
D: TRBD2
size: -
V: TRBV2
J: TRBJ2-3

DNA: TGTGCCAGCAGTGAGGGACAGGGGGCGTCTGGGGCCAACGTCCTGACTTTC
CDR3: CASSEGQGASGANVLTF
D: TRBD1
size: few
V: TRBV25-1
J: TRBJ2-6

DNA: TGTGCCAGCAGTTGGGCTAGCGGGAGAGGTTACCCCGAGCAGTACTTC
CDR3: CASSWASGRGYPEQYF
D: TRBD2
size: few
V: TRBV28
J: TRBJ2-7

DNA: TGCGCCAGCAGCTCTAGCGGGAGGGCCCATGAGCAGTTCTTC
CDR3: CASSSSGRAHEQFF
D: TRBD2
size: -
V: TRBV5-1
J: TRBJ2-1

DNA: TGCGCCAGCAGCCAAGCCGGGACAGGGTTCGGAAACACCATATATTTT
CDR3: CASSQAGTGFGNTIYF
D: TRBD1
size: once
V: TRBV4-1
J: TRBJ1-3

DNA: TGTGCCAGCAGCTTCGCCGGGACTAGCGGGAGGAGTGAGCAGTTCTTC
CDR3: CASSFAGTSGRSEQFF
D: TRBD2
size: -
V: TRBV7-2
J: TRBJ2-1

DNA: TGTGCCAGCAGCTTAGGCCTAAACAATGAGCAGTTCTTC
CDR3: CASSLGLNNEQFF
D: -
size: -
V: TRBV7-2
J: TRBJ2-1

DNA: TGCGCCAGCAGCCCACGGACAGTGGGTGAAAAACTGTTTTTT
CDR3: CASSPRTVGEKLFF
D: -
size: -
V: TRBV5-1
J: TRBJ1-4

DNA: TGTGCCAGCAGCTTACCACCCCGGGATGAGCAGTTCTTC
CDR3: CASSLPPRDEQFF
D: -
size: few
V: TRBV7-3
J: TRBJ2-1

DNA: TGCGCCAGCAGCTCCTTTGGGGGAGGGGACTATGGCTACACCTTC
CDR3: CASSSFGGGDYGYTF
D: -
size: -
V: TRBV5-1
J: TRBJ1-2

DNA: TGCAGCGTTGTTAGGGGGGGGAATGAGCAGTTCTTC
CDR3: CSVVRGGNEQFF
D: -
size: -
V: TRBV29-1
J: TRBJ2-1

DNA: TGTGCCAGCAGAAAGGACAGGGTAGGCCGTGGGGCTTTCTTT
CDR3: CASRKDRVGRGAFF
D: TRBD1
size: once
V: TRBV7-8
J: TRBJ1-1

DNA: TGTGCCAGCGTTTGGAGGGGGGGACCTGAAGCTTTCTTT
CDR3: CASVWRGGPEAFF
D: -
size: -
V: TRBV2
J: TRBJ1-1

DNA: TGTGCCAGCAAGGGACAGGGGCTACGGTATGGCTACACCTTC
CDR3: CASKGQGLRYGYTF
D: TRBD1
size: -
V: TRBV2
J: TRBJ1-2

DNA: TGTGCCATCAGCCCGGGACTAGACCGGCACTCCTACAATGAGCAGTTCTTC
CDR3: CAISPGLDRHSYNEQFF
D: TRBD2
size: -
V: TRBV10-3
J: TRBJ2-1

DNA: TGTGCCAGCAGTTTTCAGGACACCGGGGAGCTGTTTTTT
CDR3: CASSFQDTGELFF
D: -
size: once
V: TRBV27
J: TRBJ2-2

DNA: TGCGCCAGCAGTGCTAGCGGGAGGGCGGATACGCAGTATTTT
CDR3: CASSASGRADTQYF
D: TRBD2
size: -
V: TRBV10-1
J: TRBJ2-3

DNA: TGTGCCAGCAGTTTATGGGAGTTGGGTGGAAACACCATATATTTT
CDR3: CASSLWELGGNTIYF
D: -
size: -
V: TRBV28
J: TRBJ1-3

DNA: TGTGCCAGCAGTGATTTTCGGCAGGGTGACACTGAAGCTTTCTTT
CDR3: CASSDFRQGDTEAFF
D: -
size: -
V: TRBV2
J: TRBJ1-1

DNA: TGTGCCAGCAGTCTGCGGGGGTCGGGGGGAAAACTGTTTTTT
CDR3: CASSLRGSGGKLFF
D: -
size: -
V: TRBV28
J: TRBJ1-4

DNA: TGTGCCAGCAGTTTGACAGGTGTGGGCACAGATACGCAGTATTTT
CDR3: CASSLTGVGTDTQYF
D: -
size: -
V: TRBV28
J: TRBJ2-3

DNA: TGTGCCAGCAGCTTAGAGACAGGGGGGAATGAAAAACTGTTTTTT
CDR3: CASSLETGGNEKLFF
D: TRBD1
size: -
V: TRBV7-2
J: TRBJ1-4

DNA: TGTGCCAGCAGCTTTGGAGACAGGGTGCTAGCTGGAAACACCATATATTTT
CDR3: CASSFGDRVLAGNTIYF
D: TRBD1
size: -
V: TRBV5-6
J: TRBJ1-3

DNA: TGTGCCAGCACTGGGACTAGCGTTAGCTCTGGGGCCAACGTCCTGACTTTC
CDR3: CASTGTSVSSGANVLTF
D: TRBD2
size: -
V: TRBV28
J: TRBJ2-6

DNA: TGTGCCAGCAGTACCGCCGGGACAGGGCCAGATACGCAGTATTTT
CDR3: CASSTAGTGPDTQYF
D: TRBD1
size: few
V: TRBV28
J: TRBJ2-3

DNA: TGCAGCCCAGGGACAGATACGCAGTATTTT
CDR3: CSPGTDTQYF
D: -
size: -
V: TRBV20-1
J: TRBJ2-3

DNA: TGTGCCAGCAGCCCAGGGACAACTCACGGCGAGCAGTACTTC
CDR3: CASSPGTTHGEQYF
D: -
size: -
V: TRBV5-4
J: TRBJ2-7

DNA: TGTGCCAGCAGCTTGATATACAATGAGCAGTTCTTC
CDR3: CASSLIYNEQFF
D: -
size: -
V: TRBV5-6
J: TRBJ2-1

DNA: TGTGCCAGCAGCCAACGGGGTTTAGACTATGGCTACACCTTC
CDR3: CASSQRGLDYGYTF
D: -
size: -
V: TRBV6-1
J: TRBJ1-2

DNA: TGTGCCAGCAGCTTTGGGACTAGCGGGACGTACGAGCAGTACTTC
CDR3: CASSFGTSGTYEQYF
D: TRBD2
size: -
V: TRBV7-6
J: TRBJ2-7

DNA: TGCGCCAGCAGTGAGGGACAGTTCCAAGAGACCCAGTACTTC
CDR3: CASSEGQFQETQYF
D: -
size: -
V: TRBV10-2
J: TRBJ2-5

DNA: TGCGCCAGCACCCCTGCGGGGGGCGTGGACGAGCAGTACTTC
CDR3: CASTPAGGVDEQYF
D: TRBD2
size: few
V: TRBV5-1
J: TRBJ2-7